What follows describes a single TCR beta chain. MiXCR was run by TCRdb on the 5' RACE reads, yielding one entry per CDR3 protein. Of over 55,000 distinct CDR3 sequences listed, more than 25% are singletons. Trimming stripped 5 bases from V and 2 bases from J, with 16 bases between. The CDR3 extends over 15 amino acids. Germline V CDR1 and CDR2: LGHNA, YSLEER. The sequence came from a female donor with breast cancer. Sequencing used tumor-infiltrating memory CD4+ T cells sorted from the breast tumor. As for subset: memory CD4+ T cells, CD4+CD45RO+CD25-. V gene TRBV4-3 combines with J gene TRBJ2-7, with D perhaps matching TRBD1 or TRBD2 (6 bases each). This CDR3 reads CASSERLGGTYEQYF. The CDR3, as DNA: TGCGCCAGCAGCGAAAGACTAGGGGGGACCTACGAGCAGTACTTC.